This entry concerns a single TCR beta chain. TCRdb keeps only in-frame clones here, not all; method: immunoSEQ multiplex PCR. The sample has some 10,000 clones; around four fifths are singletons. The data derive from a study of graft-versus-host responses after intestinal transplantation. About the research overall: All recipients got anti-thymocyte globulin induction, then tacrolimus and steroids for approximately 3 years.

This CDR3 comprises 16 residues. V lost 0 bases to trimming and J lost 3 bases, with 15 bases between them. Germline CDR1 LNHDA, CDR2 SQIVND (reference sequence). The rearrangement uses TRBV19 and TRBJ2-7, with D tentatively TRBD2 (6 bases). The sequence was collected from a human patient who received an intestinal transplant, so some T cells may come from the graft donor. The sample here was PBMCs, taken roughly 74 weeks after intestinal transplant. CDR3 sequence: CASSIDFSGVGYEQYF. The CDR3 DNA is TGTGCCAGTAGTATAGATTTCTCGGGAGTCGGCTACGAGCAGTACTTC.